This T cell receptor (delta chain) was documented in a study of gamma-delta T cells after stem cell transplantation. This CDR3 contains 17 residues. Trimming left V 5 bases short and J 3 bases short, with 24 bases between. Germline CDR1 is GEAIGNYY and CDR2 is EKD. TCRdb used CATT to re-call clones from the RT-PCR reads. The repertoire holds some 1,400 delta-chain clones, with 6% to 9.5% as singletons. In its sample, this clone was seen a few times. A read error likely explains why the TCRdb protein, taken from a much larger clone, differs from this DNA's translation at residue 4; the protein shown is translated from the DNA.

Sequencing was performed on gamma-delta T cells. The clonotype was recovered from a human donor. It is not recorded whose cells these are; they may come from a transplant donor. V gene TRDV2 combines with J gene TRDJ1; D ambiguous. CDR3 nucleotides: TGTGCCTGTGGCCCTCTTCTGCAACTCGATATATCCGATAAACTCATCTTT. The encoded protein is CACGPLLQLDISDKLIF.